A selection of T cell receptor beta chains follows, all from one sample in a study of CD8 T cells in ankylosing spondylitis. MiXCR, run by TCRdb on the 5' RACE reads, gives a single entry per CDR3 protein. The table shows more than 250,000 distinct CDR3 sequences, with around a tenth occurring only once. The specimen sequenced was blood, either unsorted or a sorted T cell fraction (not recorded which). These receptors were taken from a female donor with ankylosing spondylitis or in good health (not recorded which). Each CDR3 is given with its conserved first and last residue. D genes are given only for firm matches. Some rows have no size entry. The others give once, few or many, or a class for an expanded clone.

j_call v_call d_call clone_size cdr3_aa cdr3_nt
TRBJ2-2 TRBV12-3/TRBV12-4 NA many CASSSQGNTGELFF TGTGCCAGCAGTTCTCAAGGGAACACCGGGGAGCTGTTTTTT
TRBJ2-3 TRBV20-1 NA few CSARDTQSTDTQYF TGCAGTGCTAGAGATACGCAGAGCACAGATACGCAGTATTTT
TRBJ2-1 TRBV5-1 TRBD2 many CASNYSPGLAGGVYNEQFF TGCGCCAGCAATTACAGCCCGGGACTAGCGGGGGGTGTTTACAATGAGCAGTTCTTC
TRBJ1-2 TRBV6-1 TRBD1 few CASRFRDRGNYGYTF TGTGCCAGCAGGTTCCGGGACAGGGGCAACTATGGCTACACCTTC
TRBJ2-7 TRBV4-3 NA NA CASSQAPASYEQYF TGCGCCAGCAGCCAGGCTCCAGCTTCCTACGAGCAGTACTTC
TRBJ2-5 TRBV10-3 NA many CAISAGATQETQYF TGTGCCATCAGTGCAGGGGCTACCCAAGAGACCCAGTACTTC
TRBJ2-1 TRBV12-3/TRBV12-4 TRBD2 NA CASSLGTSGGSEQFF TGTGCCAGCAGTCTGGGGACTAGCGGGGGATCTGAGCAGTTCTTC
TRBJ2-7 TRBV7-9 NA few CASSFPGDEQYF TGTGCCAGCAGCTTCCCGGGGGACGAGCAGTACTTC
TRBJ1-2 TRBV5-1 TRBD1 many CASSGGGARYGYTF TGCGCCAGCAGCGGAGGGGGCGCAAGGTATGGCTACACCTTC
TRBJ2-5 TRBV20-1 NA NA CSARGRPPQETQYF TGCAGTGCTAGGGGACGGCCACCCCAAGAGACCCAGTACTTC
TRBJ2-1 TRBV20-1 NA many CSARDNGIPYNEQFF TGCAGTGCTAGAGATAACGGGATTCCCTACAATGAGCAGTTCTTC
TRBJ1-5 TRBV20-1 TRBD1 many CSAGQGVGQPQHF TGCAGTGCTGGACAGGGGGTAGGTCAGCCCCAGCATTTT
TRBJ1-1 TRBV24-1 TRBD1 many CATSGDRGTEAFF TGTGCCACCAGTGGGGACAGGGGCACTGAAGCTTTCTTT
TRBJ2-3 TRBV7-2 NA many CASSLGGGRGDTQYF TGTGCCAGCAGCTTAGGAGGGGGGCGGGGAGATACGCAGTATTTT
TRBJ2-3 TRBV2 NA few CASSERKSNTDTQYF TGTGCCAGCAGTGAAAGGAAGAGCAACACAGATACGCAGTATTTT
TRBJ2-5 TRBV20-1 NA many CSARRTPKETQYF TGCAGTGCTAGACGGACTCCTAAAGAGACCCAGTACTTC
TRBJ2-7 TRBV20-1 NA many CSASSLAFGPYEQYF TGCAGTGCTAGTTCTCTAGCGTTTGGCCCCTACGAGCAGTACTTC
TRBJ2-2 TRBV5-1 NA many CASSLQRLGGDGELFF TGCGCCAGCAGCCTACAGCGGCTTGGGGGAGACGGGGAGCTGTTTTTT
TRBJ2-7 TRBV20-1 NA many CSALSNSRVYEQYF TGCAGTGCCCTAAGTAACAGCAGGGTGTACGAGCAGTACTTC
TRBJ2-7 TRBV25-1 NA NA CASSQTGFFAYEQYF TGTGCCAGCAGTCAAACAGGGTTTTTTGCCTACGAGCAGTACTTC
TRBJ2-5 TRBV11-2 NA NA CASSLDPGQRPEETQYF TGTGCCAGCAGCTTAGATCCCGGGCAGAGGCCAGAAGAGACCCAGTACTTC
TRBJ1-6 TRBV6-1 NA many CASRITSYNSPLHF TGTGCCAGCAGGATCACCTCCTATAATTCACCCCTCCACTTT
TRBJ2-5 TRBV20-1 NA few CSARGWDWTQYF TGCAGTGCTAGAGGGTGGGATTGGACCCAGTACTTC
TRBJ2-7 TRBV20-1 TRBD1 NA CSARKRDSLYEQYF TGCAGTGCTAGGAAAAGGGACAGCTTATACGAGCAGTACTTC
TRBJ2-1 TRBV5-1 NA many CASSSVAAGGDEQFF TGCGCCAGCAGCTCTGTCGCGGCTGGTGGGGATGAGCAGTTCTTC
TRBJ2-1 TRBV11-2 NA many CASSPLGAVEQFF TGTGCCAGCAGCCCCCTTGGGGCAGTTGAGCAGTTCTTC
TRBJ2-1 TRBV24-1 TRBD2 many CAVSSGVPNEQFF TGTGCCGTATCTAGCGGGGTCCCCAATGAGCAGTTCTTC
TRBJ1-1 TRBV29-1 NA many CSARERNTEAFF TGCAGCGCTCGAGAGAGGAACACTGAAGCTTTCTTT
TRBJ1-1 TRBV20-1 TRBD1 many CSATHPWETGGTEAFF TGCAGTGCTACCCACCCGTGGGAGACAGGGGGCACTGAAGCTTTCTTT
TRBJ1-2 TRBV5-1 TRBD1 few CASWTGDGYTF TGCGCCAGTTGGACAGGGGATGGCTACACCTTC
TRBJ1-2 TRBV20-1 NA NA CSASSDAGRTGFNYGYTF TGCAGTGCTTCGTCGGACGCCGGCCGAACAGGGTTTAACTATGGCTACACCTTC
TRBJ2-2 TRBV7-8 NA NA CASSLPGRRAGELFF TGTGCCAGCAGCTTACCGGGACGGAGGGCCGGGGAGCTGTTTTTT
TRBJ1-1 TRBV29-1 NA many CSSGQTNTEAFF TGCAGCTCGGGGCAGACGAACACTGAAGCTTTCTTT
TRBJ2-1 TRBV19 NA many CATSGEGYNEQFF TGTGCCACCTCAGGGGAAGGCTACAATGAGCAGTTCTTC
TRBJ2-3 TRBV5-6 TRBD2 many CASSLQPAGFTDTQYF TGTGCCAGCAGCCTACAACCAGCGGGATTCACAGATACGCAGTATTTT
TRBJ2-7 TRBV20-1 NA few CSATGITYEQYF TGCAGTGCTACCGGGATCACATACGAGCAGTACTTC
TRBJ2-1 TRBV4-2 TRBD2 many CASSHPSGSERLADISSYNEQFF TGTGCCAGCAGCCATCCCTCCGGGTCCGAACGACTAGCGGATATTAGCTCCTACAATGAGCAGTTCTTC
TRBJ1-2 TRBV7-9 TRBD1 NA CASSADRGLYGYTF TGTGCCAGCAGCGCCGACAGGGGACTCTATGGCTACACCTTC